This T cell receptor (beta chain) was captured by sequencing in a study of cytomegalovirus exposure and HLA in healthy donors. Use of 60 Vbeta and 13 Jbeta primers characterized the PCR. Only in-frame clones appear in the TCRdb table, and some are missing; sequencing was by immunoSEQ multiplex PCR. This sample has roughly 200,000 clones; roughly three quarters occur once, and the top ten carry about 3%. A word on this clone: What it binds is not known.

V lost 0 bases, J lost 0 bases, and 1 base stayed unmatched. Per germline, CDR1 ENHRY and CDR2 SYGVKD. The CDR3 runs 15 residues. Study observations and caveats: Reported performance of the classifier showed diagnosis of cytomegalovirus status with high specificity and sensitivity.

The chain carries TRBV10-3 and TRBJ1-2; 7 bases are a match to TRBD1. Specimen: PBMCs. This receptor was obtained from a male donor in good health and CMV-seronegative. The CDR3 here is CAISESGTANYGYTF. Here the CDR3 DNA reads TGTGCCATCAGTGAGTCGGGGACAGCTAACTATGGCTACACCTTC.